What follows are 30 T cell receptor beta chains derived from one specimen sequenced in a study of CXCR3-negative and CXCR3-positive naive CD8 T cells. The authors made the TRB cDNA libraries by 5' RACE using UMI labels. TCRdb reprocessed the 5' RACE reads, with one entry per CDR3 protein and no DNA. The ten top clones account for around 0.3%, within a sample of around 160,000 distinct CDR3 sequences. What these receptors recognize is not known. Findings of the study overall: Hydrophobicity was higher for TRB CDR3s found in CXCR3-positive naive cells than in CXCR3-negative naive cells.

The source material was naive CXCR3+ CD8+ T cells from blood. Subset specified: CD45RO-CCR7+CD27+CD95- naive CD8+ T cells expressing CXCR3 (TNR3+). Receptors originate from a human donor in good health. Some clones in this sample may be carry-over from other donors' samples.

V gene TRBV15 combines with J gene TRBJ1-1; the D call from TCRdb, TRBD1, cannot be confirmed without DNA. CDR3 length: 14 residues. Germline V gene sequence: CDR1 LNHNV, CDR2 YYDKDF (reference sequence). The CDR3 here is CATSRDWDNTEAFF.

The chain uses TRBV28 and TRBJ2-2. The germline V gene has CDR1 MDHEN and CDR2 SYDVKM. This CDR3 region has 16 residues. Here the CDR3 reads CASSLPDHSNTGELFF.

The J gene is TRBJ1-1, the V gene TRBV6-2 or TRBV6-3; TCRdb selects TRBD1, and the lack of DNA leaves this call unchecked. The CDR3 spans 15 residues. Germline lookup yields CDR1 MNHEY and CDR2 SVGEGT. Here the CDR3 reads CASSYMYRMNTEAFF.

V usage is TRBV2 and J usage is TRBJ1-5; TCRdb reports TRBD1, a call that lacks DNA to check it against. The CDR3 extends over 15 amino acids. Germline V gene data show CDR1 as SNHLY and CDR2 as FYNNEI. CDR3 amino acids: CASRPKTGGSQPQHF.

The V gene is TRBV29-1, the J gene TRBJ2-1; TCRdb lists TRBD2, though no DNA is available to test this call. Germline V gives CDR1 SQVTM, CDR2 ANQGSEA. This CDR3 is 15 amino acids long. CDR3 amino acids: CSVASGRAPYNEQFF.

The rearrangement uses TRBV19 and TRBJ1-1; lacking DNA, the TRBD1 call made by TCRdb goes unchecked. CDR1 is LNHDA and CDR2 is SQIVND in the germline V gene (reference sequence). The CDR3 extends over 17 amino acids. CDR3 sequence reads: CASAPRGQGARDTEAFF.

J is TRBJ2-1 and V is TRBV19; the TCRdb call, TRBD1, lacks DNA for checking. In germline, CDR1 is LNHDA, CDR2 SQIVND (reference sequence). This CDR3 is 15 amino acids long. This chain's CDR3 is CASSINGQVPNEQFF.

The chain combines TRBV20-1 with TRBJ2-6. The length of the CDR3 is 14 residues. The germline CDR1 and CDR2 sequences are DFQATT and SNEGSKA (reference sequence). CDR3 amino acids: CSAREPSGANVLTF.

The V call is TRBV29-1, the J call TRBJ2-7; TCRdb indicates TRBD1, and absent DNA this call remains unverified. From germline, CDR1 is SQVTM and CDR2 ANQGSEA. The length of the CDR3 is 12 residues. CDR3 residues: CSVRDRVYEQYF.

The genes are TRBV29-1 and TRBJ2-7; TCRdb proposes TRBD1, but this gene call is untestable without DNA. CDR1 is SQVTM and CDR2 is ANQGSEA in the germline V gene. The CDR3 consists of 15 residues. This CDR3 is CSVYFRDRVTYEQYF.

The chain couples TRBV7-9 to TRBJ2-1; TCRdb selects TRBD1, and the lack of DNA leaves this call unchecked. This CDR3 spans 17 amino acids. From germline, CDR1 is SEHNR and CDR2 FQNEAQ (reference sequence). CDR3 in amino acids: CASSLADRGETYNEQFF.

The rearrangement uses TRBV4-3 and TRBJ2-7; TCRdb designates TRBD1, a call that cannot be tested without DNA. From germline, CDR1 is LGHNA and CDR2 YSLEER. This CDR3 has 17 amino acids. CDR3: CASSQERGGTGVYEQYF.

The chain carries TRBV5-1 and TRBJ2-1. Germline V gene lookup returns CDR1 SGHRS and CDR2 YFSETQ. CDR3 size: 15 residues. CDR3 loop: CASSLFGGPYNEQFF.

V gene TRBV4-3 combines with J gene TRBJ2-7; the TCRdb call, TRBD2, lacks DNA for checking. Germline CDR1 and CDR2: LGHNA and YSLEER. This CDR3 region has 15 residues. The CDR3 reads CASSQAGGPLYEQYF.

The gene calls are TRBV9 and TRBJ2-7; TCRdb outputs TRBD2, but without DNA this stays unchecked. The length of the CDR3 is 15 residues. Germline assignment: CDR1 SGDLS and CDR2 YYNGEE. Here the CDR3 reads CASSVGGDLTYEQYF.

The V gene is TRBV11-2, the J gene TRBJ1-2. The CDR3 has 15 amino acids. Looked up from germline, CDR1 is SGHAT and CDR2 is FQNNGV. Here the CDR3 reads CASSLVTGKSYGYTF.

The V call is TRBV28, the J call TRBJ2-7; without DNA, the TCRdb call of TRBD2 cannot be checked. This CDR3 region has 17 residues. CDR1 MDHEN and CDR2 SYDVKM come from the germline V gene. The CDR3 is CASSYLLPERATYEQYF.

The V and J genes are TRBV25-1 and TRBJ2-7; TCRdb reports TRBD1, a call that lacks DNA to check it against. The CDR3 extends over 14 amino acids. The germline V gene encodes CDR1 MGHDK and CDR2 SYGVNS. The CDR3 loop reads CASSEGQGGYEQYF.

The chain has TRBV7-9 and TRBJ1-1; as DNA is missing, the TRBD1 call by TCRdb cannot be tested. Germline V gene sequence: CDR1 SEHNR, CDR2 FQNEAQ (reference sequence). The length of the CDR3 is 13 residues. The CDR3 region is CASSTRGDTEAFF.

J is TRBJ2-1 and V is TRBV2; no DNA is available, so the TRBD2 call from TCRdb remains unchecked. The CDR3 consists of 14 residues. Looked up from germline, CDR1 is SNHLY and CDR2 is FYNNEI. The chain's CDR3 is CASMESGWALEQFF. The complete variable domain, with remaining parts taken from reference TRBV2 and TRBJ2-1, reads EPEVTQTPSHQVTQMGQEVILRCVPISNHLYFYWYRQILGQKVEFLVSFYNNEISEKSEIFDDQFSVERPDGSNFTLKIRSTKLEDSAMYFCASMESGWALEQFFGPGTRLTVL.

The CDR3 here is CASSYPLAGGFYEQYF. The rearrangement links TRBV6-2 or TRBV6-3 to TRBJ2-7; with no DNA, the TCRdb D assignment of TRBD2 cannot be verified. This CDR3 spans 16 amino acids. Germline assignment: CDR1 MNHEY and CDR2 SVGEGT.

The chain combines TRBV7-3 with TRBJ2-6. Per the germline V gene, CDR1 is SGHTA and CDR2 is FQGTGA. The CDR3 totals 15 residues. This chain's CDR3 is CASSLTASGANVLTF.

The rearrangement uses TRBV19 and TRBJ1-1; the D call of TRBD1 rests on TCRdb alone, since no DNA is present to check it. Germline-derived CDR1 and CDR2 are LNHDA and SQIVND (reference sequence). This CDR3 has 13 amino acids. The CDR3 spells CATLDRMNTEAFF.

The chain uses TRBV9 and TRBJ2-3; with no DNA, the TCRdb D assignment of TRBD1 cannot be verified. CDR1 and CDR2 from the germline V gene are SGDLS and YYNGEE. The CDR3 has 15 amino acids. The CDR3 spells CASSPGAEAADTQYF.

V usage is TRBV19 and J usage is TRBJ1-5. The CDR3 has 16 residues. Germline assignment: CDR1 LNHDA and CDR2 SQIVND (reference sequence). CDR3 in amino acids: CASSIREVHSNQPQHF. The variable domain in full, with the rest retrieved from reference TRBV19 and TRBJ1-5, is DGGITQSPKYLFRKEGQNVTLSCEQNLNHDAMYWYRQDPGQGLRLIYYSQIVNDFQKGDIAEGYSVSREKKESFPLTVTSAQKNPTAFYLCASSIREVHSNQPQHFGDGTRLSIL.

The chain carries TRBV4-3 and TRBJ1-3. The CDR3 contains 16 residues. Germline CDR1 is LGHNA and CDR2 is YSLEER. CDR3 sequence: CASSQDSGTSGNTIYF.

The rearrangement joins TRBV5-1 to TRBJ1-1; TCRdb outputs TRBD1, but without DNA this stays unchecked. This CDR3 has 16 amino acids. Germline V CDR1 and CDR2: SGHRS, YFSETQ. The CDR3 loop reads CASSAGQGGENTEAFF.

The chain employs TRBV29-1 and TRBJ2-7. This CDR3 spans 13 amino acids. Germline lookup yields CDR1 SQVTM and CDR2 ANQGSEA. This CDR3 is CSVVVDNYYEQYF.

The CDR3 loop is CASTEEVAGVTGELFF. The genes are TRBV5-1 and TRBJ2-2; lacking DNA, the TRBD2 call made by TCRdb goes unchecked. This CDR3 is 16 amino acids long. Germline V gene sequence: CDR1 SGHRS, CDR2 YFSETQ.

The chain links TRBV6-2 or TRBV6-3 to TRBJ2-7; TCRdb returns TRBD1, unconfirmable since there is no DNA. The CDR3 is 13 residues long. Germline-derived CDR1 and CDR2 are MNHEY and SVGEGT. CDR3 loop: CASSRTGVYEQYF.